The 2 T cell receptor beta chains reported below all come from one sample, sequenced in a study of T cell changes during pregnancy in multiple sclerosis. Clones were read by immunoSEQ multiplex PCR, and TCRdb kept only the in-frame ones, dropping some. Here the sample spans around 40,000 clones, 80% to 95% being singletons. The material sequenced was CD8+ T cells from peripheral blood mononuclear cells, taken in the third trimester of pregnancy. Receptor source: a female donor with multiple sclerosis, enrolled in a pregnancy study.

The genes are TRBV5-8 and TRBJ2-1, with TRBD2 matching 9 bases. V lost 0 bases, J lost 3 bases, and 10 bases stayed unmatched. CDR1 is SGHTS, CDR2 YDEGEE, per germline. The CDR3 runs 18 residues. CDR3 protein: CASSLEVLAGAFYNEQFF. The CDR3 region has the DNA TGTGCCAGCAGCTTGGAGGTACTAGCGGGTGCCTTCTACAATGAGCAGTTCTTC.

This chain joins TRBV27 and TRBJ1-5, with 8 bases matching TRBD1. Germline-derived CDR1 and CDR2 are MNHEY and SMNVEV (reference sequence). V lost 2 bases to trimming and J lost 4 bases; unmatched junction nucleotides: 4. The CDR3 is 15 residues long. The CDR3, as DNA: TGTGCCAGCAGTTTAGACAGGGGTGGGAATCAGCCCCAGCATTTT. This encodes CASSLDRGGNQPQHF.